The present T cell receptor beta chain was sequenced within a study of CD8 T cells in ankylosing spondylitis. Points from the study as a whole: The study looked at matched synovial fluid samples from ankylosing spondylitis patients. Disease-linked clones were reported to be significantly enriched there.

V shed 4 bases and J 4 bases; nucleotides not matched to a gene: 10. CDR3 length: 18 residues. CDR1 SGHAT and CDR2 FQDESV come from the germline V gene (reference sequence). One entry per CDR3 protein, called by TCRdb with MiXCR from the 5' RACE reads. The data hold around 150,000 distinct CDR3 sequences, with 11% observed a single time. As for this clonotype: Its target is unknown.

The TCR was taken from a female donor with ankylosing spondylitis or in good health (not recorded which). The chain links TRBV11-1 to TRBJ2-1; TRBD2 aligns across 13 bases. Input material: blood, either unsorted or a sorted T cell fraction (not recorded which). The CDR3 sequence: CASSSLGLAGPSYNEQFF. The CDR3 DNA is TGTGCCAGCAGCTCGCTGGGACTAGCGGGACCATCGTACAATGAGCAGTTCTTC.